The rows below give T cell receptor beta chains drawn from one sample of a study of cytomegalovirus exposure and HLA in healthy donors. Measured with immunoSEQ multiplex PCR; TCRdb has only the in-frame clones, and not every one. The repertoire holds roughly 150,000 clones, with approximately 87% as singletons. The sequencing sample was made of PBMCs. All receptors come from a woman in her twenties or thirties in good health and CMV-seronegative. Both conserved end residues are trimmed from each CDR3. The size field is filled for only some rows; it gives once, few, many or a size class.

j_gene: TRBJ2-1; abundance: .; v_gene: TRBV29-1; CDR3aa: SVDVPTGLEQF
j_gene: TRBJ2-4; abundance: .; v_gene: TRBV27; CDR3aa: ASSRRVGAKNIQY
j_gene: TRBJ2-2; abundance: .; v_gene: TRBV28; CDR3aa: ASSSDPSTGELF
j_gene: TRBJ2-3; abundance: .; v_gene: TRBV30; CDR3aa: AWSPGDTQY
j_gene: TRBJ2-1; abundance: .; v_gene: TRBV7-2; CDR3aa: ASSLPTWGFRDEQF
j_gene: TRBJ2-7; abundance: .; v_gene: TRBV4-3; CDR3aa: ASSQDGQGAREQY
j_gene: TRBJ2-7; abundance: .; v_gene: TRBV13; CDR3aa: ASSLGRTGRSEQY
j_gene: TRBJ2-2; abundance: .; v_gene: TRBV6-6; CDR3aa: ASSSRDRGPGELF
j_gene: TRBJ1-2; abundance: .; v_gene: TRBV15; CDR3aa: ATSRETTASRTGGYT
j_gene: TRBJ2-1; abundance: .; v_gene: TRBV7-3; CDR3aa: ASSLIPSGSRNEQF
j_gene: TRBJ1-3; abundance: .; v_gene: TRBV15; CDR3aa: ATSIPGEDTIY
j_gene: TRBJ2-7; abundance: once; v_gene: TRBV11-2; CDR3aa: ASRPLGQGPHEQY
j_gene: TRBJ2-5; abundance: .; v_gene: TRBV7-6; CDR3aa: ASSLAYERETQY
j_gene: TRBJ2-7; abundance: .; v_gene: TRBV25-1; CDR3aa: ASSDDRVFSYEQY
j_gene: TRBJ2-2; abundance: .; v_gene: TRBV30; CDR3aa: AFRGRSAGELF
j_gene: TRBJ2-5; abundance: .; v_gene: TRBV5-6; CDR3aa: ASSILWDPEETQY
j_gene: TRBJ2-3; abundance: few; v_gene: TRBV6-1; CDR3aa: ASSDMGLRTDTQY
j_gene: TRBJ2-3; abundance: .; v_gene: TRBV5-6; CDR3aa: ASSSPVQELGLDTDTQY
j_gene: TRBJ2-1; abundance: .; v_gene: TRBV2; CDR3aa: ASRVSSGGYNEQF
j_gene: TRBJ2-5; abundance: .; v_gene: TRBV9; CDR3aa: ASSVGPQLYSQETQY
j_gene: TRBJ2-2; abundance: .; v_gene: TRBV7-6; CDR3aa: ASSLEVSGELF
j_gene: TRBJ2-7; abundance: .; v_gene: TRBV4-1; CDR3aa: ASSHLQGGDEQY
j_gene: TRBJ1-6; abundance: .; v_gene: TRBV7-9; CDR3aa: ASSDRTRGSDSPLH
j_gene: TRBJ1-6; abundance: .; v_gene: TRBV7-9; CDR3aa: ASSLDASHSPLH
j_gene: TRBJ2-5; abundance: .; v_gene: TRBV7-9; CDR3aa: ASSRDRSGETQY
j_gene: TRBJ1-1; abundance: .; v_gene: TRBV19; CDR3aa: ASSAGEDTEAF
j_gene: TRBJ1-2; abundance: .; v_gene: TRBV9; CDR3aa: ASSPNHREPDQYGYT
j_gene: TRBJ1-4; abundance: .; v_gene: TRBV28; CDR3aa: ASSTNQGYTNEKLF
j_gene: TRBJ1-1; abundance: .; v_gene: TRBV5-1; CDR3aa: ASSLGPRTEAF
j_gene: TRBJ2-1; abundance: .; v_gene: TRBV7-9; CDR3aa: ASSAPSMSSYNEQF
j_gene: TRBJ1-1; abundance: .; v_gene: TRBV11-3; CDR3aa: ASSLETGPAF
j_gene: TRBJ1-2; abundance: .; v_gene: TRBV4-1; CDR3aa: ASSQARGGTGPYGYT
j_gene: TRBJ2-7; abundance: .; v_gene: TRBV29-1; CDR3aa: SVEGDGGSAYEQY
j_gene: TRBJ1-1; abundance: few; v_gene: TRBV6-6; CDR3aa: ASSYQDSTEAF
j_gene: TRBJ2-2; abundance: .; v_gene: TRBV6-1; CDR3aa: AINAGRGGTGELF
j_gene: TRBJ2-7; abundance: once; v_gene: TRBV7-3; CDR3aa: ASSLNGGRVYEQY
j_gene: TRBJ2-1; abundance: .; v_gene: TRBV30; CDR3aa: AGRSFGYNEQF
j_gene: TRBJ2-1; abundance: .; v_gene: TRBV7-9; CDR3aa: ASSSGRDNEQF
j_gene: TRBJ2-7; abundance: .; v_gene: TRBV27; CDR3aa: ASSPYTITYEQY
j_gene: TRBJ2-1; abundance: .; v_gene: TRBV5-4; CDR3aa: ASSDKGTGGSYNEQF
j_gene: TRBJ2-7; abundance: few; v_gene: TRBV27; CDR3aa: ASSPAAGFTYEQY
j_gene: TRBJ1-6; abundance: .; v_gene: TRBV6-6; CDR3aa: ASSYTSRVPPLH